Presented here are 8 T cell receptor beta chains from one specimen sequenced in a study of CD8 T cells in Susac syndrome. An amount of RNA that ranged from roughly 0.45 to 1 ug was reverse transcribed with random hexamers. MiXCR, run by TCRdb on the immunoSEQ multiplex PCR reads, gives a single entry per CDR3 protein. This sample carries roughly 200,000 distinct CDR3 sequences, 95% of them seen once, and the ten largest clones take 0.07% to 0.095%. Sequenced: CD4+ T cells from PBMCs. These receptors originate from a human donor with multiple sclerosis.

V and J are TRBV29-1 and TRBJ1-1; possibly TRBD1 for D (5 bases). The CDR3 has 12 amino acids. V gave up 3 bases and J gave up 1 base, with 6 bases separating them. CDR1 and CDR2 from the germline V gene are SQVTM and ANQGSEA. The CDR3 bases are TGCAGCGTTGACAGGGAGAACACTGAAGCTTTCTTT. This encodes CSVDRENTEAFF.

This chain connects TRBV19 to TRBJ1-2; TRBD1 might be the D (5 bases). The CDR3 totals 11 residues. Germline CDR1 is LNHDA and CDR2 is SQIVND (reference sequence). The germline V and J ends were trimmed by 8 bases and 4 bases, with 8 bases remaining between them. The CDR3 reads CASRGSYGYTF. Here the CDR3 DNA reads TGTGCCAGTCGGGGGTCCTATGGCTACACCTTC.

This chain connects TRBV30 to TRBJ1-2, with D possibly TRBD1 on 5 matching bases. This CDR3 comprises 11 residues. Germline V CDR1 and CDR2: GTSNPN, SVGIG (reference sequence). The ends were cut back, 5 bases at V and 4 bases at J, with 8 bases in the middle. The CDR3 nucleotides read TGTGCCTGGGACGGGGCCTATGGCTACACCTTC. Residues: CAWDGAYGYTF.

V is TRBV29-1 and J is TRBJ2-1, with a weak D call TRBD1 (6 bases). V was trimmed by 3 bases and J by 5 bases, leaving 11 bases between them. The CDR3 contains 13 residues. CDR1 and CDR2 (germline): SQVTM, ANQGSEA. CDR3 region: CSVDRDKNNEQFF. CDR3 bases: TGCAGCGTTGACCGGGACAAAAACAATGAGCAGTTCTTC.

This clonotype has only one observation. The V call is TRBV5-1, the J call TRBJ2-1; D unresolved. V was shortened by 1 base and J by 10 bases, with 9 bases between the two germline ends. CDR3 length: 12 amino acids. CDR1 is SGHRS and CDR2 is YFSETQ in the germline V gene. The CDR3 region is CASSLSRLEQFF. CDR3 bases: TGCGCCAGCAGCTTGAGTCGGTTAGAGCAGTTCTTC.

The genes are TRBV12-3 or TRBV12-4 and TRBJ2-6; 8 bases are a match to TRBD2. Trimming removed 7 bases from V and 3 bases from J; junction bases left unmatched: 8. There are 16 residues in the CDR3. This chain's CDR3 is CASTESGGFGANVLTF. For the CDR3, the DNA is TGTGCCAGCACCGAATCGGGAGGGTTTGGGGCCAACGTCCTGACTTTC.

The chain recombines TRBV2 with TRBJ2-5, with no clear D. V was pared by 1 base and J by 12 bases, with 12 bases between. The CDR3 length is 12 residues. Germline assignment: CDR1 SNHLY and CDR2 FYNNEI. The CDR3 DNA is TGTGCCAGCAGTGAAGAGACCGCTCTTAAGTACTTC. This translates into CASSEETALKYF.

The chain uses TRBV20-1 and TRBJ2-7; perhaps TRBD1 as D (6 bases). Germline V gene sequence: CDR1 DFQATT, CDR2 SNEGSKA (reference sequence). V lost 7 bases to trimming and J lost 0 bases, with 13 bases between them. The CDR3 has 13 amino acids. The CDR3 is CSVAQGPSYEQYF. DNA of the CDR3: TGCAGTGTGGCCCAGGGGCCCTCCTACGAGCAGTACTTC.